This T cell receptor beta chain was retrieved from a study of blood T cell repertoires in COVID-19. The CDR3 covers 13 residues. The V and J ends lost 3 bases and 7 bases respectively, with 9 bases between them. Assay: immunoSEQ multiplex PCR; the TCRdb copy retains only in-frame clones and omits some. Of about 200,000 clones in the sample, 80% are singletons; the top ten hold 6.9%. This chain connects TRBV12-3 or TRBV12-4 to TRBJ2-2; D is ambiguous. The material sequenced was peripheral blood. This sequence was found in a man in his sixties with acute or convalescent COVID-19. The CDR3 DNA follows: TGTGCCAGCAGTTTGAGGAAGTTCGGGGAGCTGTTTTTT. Its translation: CASSLRKFGELFF.